This TCR beta chain came from a study of T cells in Graves' hyperthyroidism and ophthalmopathy. Whole-study findings and limits: Within blood appeared most thyroid clonotypes that had expanded above 0.001.

The CDR3 extends over 14 amino acids. V was shortened by 2 bases and J by 6 bases, with 10 bases between the two germline ends. The V gene's germline CDR1 is SEHNR and CDR2 FQNEAQ (reference sequence). This clonotype has a count of ten or more. Its antigen is as yet unknown. RNA transcripts served as the template for amplifying TCR beta CDR3 regions. When the TCR CDR3 underwent first-round RT-PCR, the HTBI primer set was used. TCRdb reprocessed the multiplex PCR reads with MiXCR, giving one entry per CDR3 protein. The sample lists around 580,000 distinct CDR3 sequences; about 43% were seen once. The sample consisted of peripheral blood or thyroid tissue (not recorded which). The gene calls are TRBV7-9 and TRBJ2-2; no definite D call. This sequence was found in a young woman with Graves' hyperthyroidism. CDR3 sequence reads: CASSLSGPSGELFF. CDR3 sequence (DNA): TGTGCCAGCAGCTTATCGGGCCCCTCCGGGGAGCTGTTTTTT.